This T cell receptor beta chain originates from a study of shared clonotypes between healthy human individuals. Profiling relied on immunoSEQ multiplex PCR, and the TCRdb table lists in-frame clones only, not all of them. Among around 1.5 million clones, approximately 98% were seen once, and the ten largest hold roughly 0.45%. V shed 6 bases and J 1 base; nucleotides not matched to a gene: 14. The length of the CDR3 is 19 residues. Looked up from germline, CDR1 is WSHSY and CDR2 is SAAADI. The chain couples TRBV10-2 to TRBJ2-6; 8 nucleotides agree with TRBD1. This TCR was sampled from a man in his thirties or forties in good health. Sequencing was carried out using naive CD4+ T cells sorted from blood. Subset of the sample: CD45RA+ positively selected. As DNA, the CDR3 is TGCGCCAGCAGACCCGACTCCGGGACAGGCGGGTCTGGGGCCAACGTCCTGACTTTC. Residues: CASRPDSGTGGSGANVLTF.